A selection of T cell receptor beta chains follows, all from one sample in a study of brain metastases from non-small cell lung cancer. Assay: immunoSEQ multiplex PCR; the TCRdb copy retains only in-frame clones and omits some. The sample records a few thousand clones, approximately 90% being singletons. The material sequenced was primary lung tumor tissue. The source is a donor at least 40 years old with non-small cell lung cancer. Each CDR3 is given with its conserved first and last residue. The order of the fields is D gene, clone size, J gene, V gene, CDR3 DNA, CDR3 protein. A D gene is named only where the DNA matches it firmly. The size entry is marked missing in some rows and otherwise reads once, few, many or a size class.

.,.,TRBJ2-7,TRBV7-9,TGTGCCAGCAGCTTTTTGGCGGGTTTCTCCTACGAGCAGTACTTC,CASSFLAGFSYEQYF
TRBD2,.,TRBJ2-2,TRBV28,TGTGCCAGCAGCCCGCGTTTCGGGACTAGCGGGGGCACCCTCACCGGGGAGCTGTTTTTT,CASSPRFGTSGGTLTGELFF
.,.,TRBJ1-1,TRBV5-1,TGCGCCAGCAGCGCCACCGGGACGGGGAACACTGAAGCTTTCTTT,CASSATGTGNTEAFF
.,.,TRBJ1-2,TRBV7-2,TGTGCCAGCAGTCCCCCCGCCGGGTTGGGGAATTATGGCTACACCTTC,CASSPPAGLGNYGYTF
.,.,TRBJ2-5,TRBV7-9,TGTGCCAGCAGCCCCCCCCGGGGGCGGGAGACCCAGTACTTC,CASSPPRGRETQYF
.,.,TRBJ2-7,TRBV7-2,TGTGCCAGCAGCCCAGAAAGCGGGCACGCCGAGCAGTACTTC,CASSPESGHAEQYF
TRBD2,.,TRBJ2-3,TRBV2,TGTGCCAGCGGGAATCTTAGCGGGGGCTCGGATACGCAGTATTTT,CASGNLSGGSDTQYF
.,.,TRBJ2-3,TRBV11-1,TGTGCCAGCAGTGCGACAGGACCTAGCACAGATACGCAGTATTTT,CASSATGPSTDTQYF
.,.,TRBJ2-4,TRBV3-1/TRBV3-2,TGTGCCAGCAGCCAAGGTTGGGGTGTTCAGTACTTC,CASSQGWGVQYF
.,.,TRBJ2-7,TRBV27,TGTGCCAGCAGTTTTGGCCAGGGAGGCTACGAGCAGTACTTC,CASSFGQGGYEQYF
.,few,TRBJ2-1,TRBV7-2,TGTGCCAGCAGCCCCCAATACAATGAGCAGTTCTTC,CASSPQYNEQFF
TRBD2,.,TRBJ2-1,TRBV6-4,TGTGCCAGCAGTCCGACTAGCGGGGGATACAATGAGCAGTTCTTC,CASSPTSGGYNEQFF
TRBD1,.,TRBJ1-5,TRBV5-1,TGCGCCAGCAGCCCTGACAGGGAAGGCCAGCCCCAGCATTTT,CASSPDREGQPQHF
TRBD1,once,TRBJ1-2,TRBV19,TGTGCCACCACGGGACTCAGGGGGTCAGGGGACTATGGCTACACCTTC,CATTGLRGSGDYGYTF
.,.,TRBJ2-2,TRBV12-5,TGTGCTAGTGTTACCTCACCCGAGGCTAACACCGGGGAGCTGTTTTTT,CASVTSPEANTGELFF
.,.,TRBJ2-7,TRBV7-9,TGTGCCAGTAGCTTACCCGGGGTTAAAACCTACGAGCAGTACTTC,CASSLPGVKTYEQYF
.,few,TRBJ2-7,TRBV2,TGTGCCAGCAGTGAAGGGAGGGCCTACGAGCAGTACTTC,CASSEGRAYEQYF
.,.,TRBJ2-3,TRBV3-1/TRBV3-2,TGTGCCAGCAGCCGCTCCACAGATACGCAGTATTTT,CASSRSTDTQYF
.,.,TRBJ1-6,TRBV18,TGTGCCAGCTCACCAGACCTTTCACCCCTCCACTTT,CASSPDLSPLHF
.,.,TRBJ1-5,TRBV6-5,TGTGCCAGCAGTTTTAGTATAGGGGGCAATCAGCCCCAGCATTTT,CASSFSIGGNQPQHF
TRBD2,.,TRBJ2-7,TRBV27,TGTGCCAGCAGACGCGGCGGGGGGGAAGGGGGCGAGCAGTACTTC,CASRRGGGEGGEQYF
TRBD1,.,TRBJ2-3,TRBV5-1,TGCGCCAGCAGCTTGGGACAGGGGATGGCCACAGATACGCAGTATTTT,CASSLGQGMATDTQYF
.,.,TRBJ2-1,TRBV5-1,TGCGCCAGCAGCTCGATCTCGGGCAGTAGGTCCTACAATGAGCAGTTCTTC,CASSSISGSRSYNEQFF
TRBD2,.,TRBJ2-5,TRBV14,TGTGCCAGCAGCCAAGATCACGGGGGGACGGAGACCCAGTACTTC,CASSQDHGGTETQYF
.,.,TRBJ2-5,TRBV20-1,TGCAGTGCTAGCGATCAAGAGACCCAGTACTTC,CSASDQETQYF
.,.,TRBJ1-1,TRBV20-1,TGCAGTGCGCCAGGGAGCACTGAAGCTTTCTTT,CSAPGSTEAFF
TRBD2,.,TRBJ2-1,TRBV5-1,TGCGCCAGCAGCGCCTCTGGGACTAGCGAGCCAACCTACAATGAGCAGTTCTTC,CASSASGTSEPTYNEQFF
.,.,TRBJ2-5,TRBV7-8,TGTGCCAGCACGCAAGGGGGGATGAAGACCCAGTACTTC,CASTQGGMKTQYF
.,.,TRBJ2-1,TRBV29-1,TGCAGCGTTGGCGGTTCGACGGGAGAGCAGTTCTTC,CSVGGSTGEQFF
TRBD1,.,TRBJ2-5,TRBV10-3,TGTGCCATCAGTGACCATGGGACAGGGAGAGAGACCCAGTACTTC,CAISDHGTGRETQYF
.,.,TRBJ1-5,TRBV6-5,TGTGCCAGCAGTTACTCGAGAGGTCAACAGCCCCAGCATTTT,CASSYSRGQQPQHF
.,.,TRBJ2-1,TRBV11-3,TGTGCCAGCAGCTTCTCCGGGAGTGAGCAGTTCTTC,CASSFSGSEQFF
.,.,TRBJ1-1,TRBV19,TGTGCCAGTAGCCACAAGAACACTGAAGCTTTCTTT,CASSHKNTEAFF
.,.,TRBJ2-1,TRBV6-2/TRBV6-3,TGTGCCAGCAGTTTTTTGGGGTACTACAATGAGCAGTTCTTC,CASSFLGYYNEQFF
.,.,TRBJ1-1,TRBV7-9,TGTGCCAGCAGCTTGGCTCAGGGAATCAACACTGAAGCTTTCTTT,CASSLAQGINTEAFF
TRBD1,.,TRBJ1-1,TRBV5-1,TGCGCCAGCAAAAGGGACAGTTGGAACACTGAAGCTTTCTTT,CASKRDSWNTEAFF
.,.,TRBJ2-3,TRBV29-1,TGCAGCGTTGAGGGCATGTTCACAGATACGCAGTATTTT,CSVEGMFTDTQYF
.,.,TRBJ1-2,TRBV18,TGTGCCAGCTCACCACAAGGGGTAGGAGGAAGCTATGGCTACACCTTC,CASSPQGVGGSYGYTF
.,.,TRBJ2-1,TRBV4-2,TGTGCCAGCAGCTTATACAATGAGCAGTTCTTC,CASSLYNEQFF
.,.,TRBJ2-7,TRBV7-8,TGTGCCAGCAGCTCTCTAGGTGGGAGCCCCGACGAGCAGTACTTC,CASSSLGGSPDEQYF
.,.,TRBJ1-1,TRBV5-1,TGCGCCAGCAGGGAAGGGGTCGAAGCTTTCTTT,CASREGVEAFF
TRBD2,.,TRBJ2-5,TRBV7-6,TGTGCCAGCAGCTCCCAGTCGGGACTAGCGGGGGGAGAGACCCAGTACTTC,CASSSQSGLAGGETQYF
.,few,TRBJ1-2,TRBV29-1,TGCAGCGTTGTCCCGACAGTTCCCTCTAACTATGGCTACACCTTC,CSVVPTVPSNYGYTF
TRBD2,.,TRBJ2-7,TRBV6-8,TGTGCCAGCAGCAAACCTAGCGGGGATGCCTACGAGCAGTACTTC,CASSKPSGDAYEQYF
.,.,TRBJ2-7,TRBV19,TGTGCCAGTAGTACCGTAGAGGGCCTAGCCTACGAGCAGTACTTC,CASSTVEGLAYEQYF
TRBD2,.,TRBJ2-5,TRBV5-1,TGCGCCAGCGCCACGAGGGGGTGGAAAGCGGGAGGAGTAGAGACTCAGTACTTC,CASATRGWKAGGVETQYF
.,.,TRBJ2-6,TRBV6-4,TGTACCAGCAGTCGGGGCCCTGGGGCCAACGTCCTAACTTTC,CTSSRGPGANVLTF
.,once,TRBJ2-3,TRBV12-3/TRBV12-4,TGTGCCAGCAGTTTCGGAGGGGGCGATACGCAGTATTTT,CASSFGGGDTQYF
.,.,TRBJ2-3,TRBV5-4,TGTGCCAGCAGCTCTTCTAGAGACACAGATACGCAGTATTTT,CASSSSRDTDTQYF
TRBD1,once,TRBJ1-2,TRBV19,TGTGCCAGTAGTTCTACAGGGGACTTAGGCTATGGCTACACCTTC,CASSSTGDLGYGYTF